Listed below are T cell receptor beta chains from one sample, sequenced in a study of cytomegalovirus exposure and HLA in healthy donors. This table comes from immunoSEQ multiplex PCR, and its TCRdb copy is limited to in-frame clones, with some not included. The table counts some 130,000 clones; 1.5% to 2% lies in the top ten. Sequencing input: PBMCs. The receptors come from a woman aged 40 to 55 in good health and CMV-seropositive. Each CDR3 is given with its conserved first and last residue. The D gene is left open where the match is weak.

V	D	J	DNA	CDR3
TRBV7-7	TRBD2	TRBJ2-3	TGTGCTAGCAGCGTGACCTTGGGAGGGACAGATACGCAGTATTTT	CASSVTLGGTDTQYF
TRBV7-9	.	TRBJ2-7	TGTGCCAGCAGCCGCGCCTCCTACGAGCAGTACTTC	CASSRASYEQYF
TRBV2	.	TRBJ2-3	TGTGCCAGCAGTGGGCTAGCCCTCACAGATACGCAGTATTTT	CASSGLALTDTQYF
TRBV13	TRBD1	TRBJ2-6	TGTGCCAGCAGCTCCGGGCTGACAGGGGCTGGGGCCAACGTCCTGACTTTC	CASSSGLTGAGANVLTF
TRBV7-9	.	TRBJ1-1	TGTGCCAGCACAAATACAGTGAACACTGAAGCTTTCTTT	CASTNTVNTEAFF
TRBV6-1	TRBD2	TRBJ2-2	TGTGCCAGCAGTGAAAGCGGGGGCGGTACCGGGGAGCTGTTTTTT	CASSESGGGTGELFF
TRBV5-1	TRBD2	TRBJ2-2	TGCGCCAGCAACCCACTAGCGGGAGGGAACACCGGGGAGCTGTTTTTT	CASNPLAGGNTGELFF
TRBV7-2	.	TRBJ2-3	TGTGCCAGCAGCTTAAGCGATTATTACACAGATACGCAGTATTTT	CASSLSDYYTDTQYF
TRBV19	.	TRBJ1-1	TGTGCCAGTAGTATCCCAAACACTGAAGCTTTCTTT	CASSIPNTEAFF
TRBV13	.	TRBJ1-5	TGTGCCAGCAGCTTAAATTTGGGAGGGGTTGGTGGCAATCAGCCCCAGCATTTT	CASSLNLGGVGGNQPQHF
TRBV19	.	TRBJ2-7	TGTGCCAGGAGGACAGAACACGGCTACGAGCAGTACTTC	CARRTEHGYEQYF
TRBV4-3	.	TRBJ2-1	TGCGCCAGCAGCCAAGCAGGGAATGAGCAGTTCTTC	CASSQAGNEQFF
TRBV12-5	TRBD1	TRBJ1-4	TGTGCTAGTGGTTTCCCCCCTCCGGGACAGAGAATTGAAAAACTGTTTTTT	CASGFPPPGQRIEKLFF
TRBV6-6	.	TRBJ2-7	TGTGCCAGCACCAATCTGGGGGGGGCCTCCTACGAGCAGTACTTC	CASTNLGGASYEQYF
TRBV6-1	.	TRBJ1-1	TGTGCCAGCAGTGAAAGGGGGGGGAACACTGAAGCTTTCTTT	CASSERGGNTEAFF
TRBV6-5	.	TRBJ2-1	TGTGCCAGCAGTCGCGTGGGGCGCCCTTACGATGAGCAGTTCTTC	CASSRVGRPYDEQFF
TRBV19	TRBD1	TRBJ1-1	TGTGCCAGTAGTACCCATCGACAGGGAAACACTGAAGCTTTCTTT	CASSTHRQGNTEAFF
TRBV28	.	TRBJ2-7	TGTGCCAGCGCCACGTCGCCCGGCGAGCAGTACTTC	CASATSPGEQYF
TRBV10-3	TRBD1	TRBJ1-4	TGTGCCATCAGTGGGGACAGGGGTGAAAAACTGTTTTTT	CAISGDRGEKLFF
TRBV6-6	.	TRBJ1-6	TGTGCCAGCAGTTTCTACAGGGTCGTGGGGTCACCCCTCCACTTT	CASSFYRVVGSPLHF
TRBV4-1	.	TRBJ1-3	TGCGCCAGCAGCCAAGACAGGCTCTCTGGAAACACCATATATTTT	CASSQDRLSGNTIYF
TRBV2	.	TRBJ2-1	TGTGCCAGTCCTCCTAGTCCTGCACCCGGCAATGAGCAGTTCTTC	CASPPSPAPGNEQFF
TRBV5-1	TRBD1	TRBJ2-5	TGCGCCAGCAGCCGAGGGGACAGGGGATGGGAGACCCAGTACTTC	CASSRGDRGWETQYF
TRBV4-1	TRBD1	TRBJ2-2	TGCGCCAGCAGCCAGGACAGGTCGTGGACCGGGGAGCTGTTTTTT	CASSQDRSWTGELFF
TRBV6-4	TRBD2	TRBJ2-1	TGTGCCAGCAGTGACACCCTAGGGGACGGGAGGAAGAGGGCAGGGCACAATGAGCAGTTCTTC	CASSDTLGDGRKRAGHNEQFF
TRBV4-1	.	TRBJ2-2	TGCGCCAGCAGCCAAGATCGGGGCACCGGGGAGCTGTTTTTT	CASSQDRGTGELFF
TRBV14	.	TRBJ2-7	TGTGCCAGCAGCCAAGTGGGGCGGATTTTCTACGAGCAGTACTTC	CASSQVGRIFYEQYF
TRBV6-6	.	TRBJ2-5	TGTGCCAGCAATGGAGGTGGCGGCTCTGAGACCCAGTACTTC	CASNGGGGSETQYF
TRBV11-2	.	TRBJ2-7	TGTGCCAGCAGCTTAGGCGTCTACTACGAGCAGTACTTC	CASSLGVYYEQYF
TRBV18	.	TRBJ2-2	TGTGCCAGCTCACCACCGAACAGTGGAAACACCGGGGAGCTGTTTTTT	CASSPPNSGNTGELFF
TRBV6-5	.	TRBJ1-1	TGTGCCAGCAGTATGAACATGAACACTGAAGCTTTCTTT	CASSMNMNTEAFF
TRBV28	TRBD2	TRBJ2-7	TGTGCCAGCAGTTTCCCCCTAGGGCTAGCGGGAGTTTACGAGCAGTACTTC	CASSFPLGLAGVYEQYF
TRBV30	.	TRBJ1-2	TGTGCCTGGAACTGGGGCAGTTTAAGCGGCTACACCTTC	CAWNWGSLSGYTF
TRBV7-2	.	TRBJ2-1	TGTGCCAGCAGCGAACAGGGCTGGGATGAGCAGTTCTTC	CASSEQGWDEQFF
TRBV19	TRBD1	TRBJ1-2	TGTGCCACGGGACAGGGGGTTTCCTATGGCTACACCTTC	CATGQGVSYGYTF
TRBV29-1	TRBD1	TRBJ2-2	TGCAGCGCCTCCGGGACAGGGGCCCCGGGCCGGGAGCTGTTTTTT	CSASGTGAPGRELFF
TRBV27	.	TRBJ1-2	TGTGCCAGCAGGGAGCGTAACTATGGCTACACCTTC	CASRERNYGYTF
TRBV13	TRBD1	TRBJ2-3	TGTGCCAGCAGCTTAAGGACAGGAAGCACAGATACGCAGTATTTT	CASSLRTGSTDTQYF
TRBV6-6	.	TRBJ1-2	TGTGCCAGCAGTTCAGTAGGCTACACCTTC	CASSSVGYTF
TRBV7-3	.	TRBJ2-1	TGTGCCAGCAGCTTAAGTGTGAGTGAGCAGTTCTTC	CASSLSVSEQFF
TRBV6-5	TRBD2	TRBJ2-5	TGTGCCAGCAGTTACAGTAGCGGGATTGGGGAGACCCAGTACTTC	CASSYSSGIGETQYF
TRBV20-1	.	TRBJ1-4	TGCAGTGCTAGGCGGGATGAAAAACTGTTTTTT	CSARRDEKLFF
TRBV10-3	TRBD1	TRBJ2-7	TGTGCCATCAGGGGGACAGATTCTTACGAGCAGTACTTC	CAIRGTDSYEQYF
TRBV29-1	TRBD1	TRBJ2-1	TGCAGCGTTGAGTGGCGCCTGACCTACAGGGGGCAGTTCTTC	CSVEWRLTYRGQFF
TRBV28	.	TRBJ2-5	TGTGCCAGCAGCACTCCGACAGGCTTGGAGGAGACCCAGTACTTC	CASSTPTGLEETQYF
TRBV18	.	TRBJ1-3	TGTGCCAGCTCACCTACGGACAGCTCTGGAAACACCATATATTTT	CASSPTDSSGNTIYF
TRBV29-1	.	TRBJ2-7	TGCAGCGTTGCAGGCAGCCGAAAAGCCTACGAGCAGTACTTC	CSVAGSRKAYEQYF
TRBV6-5	TRBD2	TRBJ2-7	TGTGCCAGCACGGCGGGAGGGTCGTACGAGCAGTACTTC	CASTAGGSYEQYF
TRBV5-6	TRBD2	TRBJ2-1	TGTGCCAGCAGTCCCCCTAGCGGGAGGTCTAGCGGTGAGCAGTTCTTC	CASSPPSGRSSGEQFF
TRBV9	TRBD1	TRBJ1-2	TGTGCCAGCAGCGTAGGTGACACAGGGGTAAGGACCTTC	CASSVGDTGVRTF
TRBV27	TRBD1	TRBJ2-1	TGTGCCAGCAGTTTCGGACAGGGGGTCTTTCTTGAGCAGTTCTTC	CASSFGQGVFLEQFF
TRBV9	.	TRBJ2-2	TGTGCCAGCAGCGTAGTAAATCAGGGGGAGCTGTTTTTT	CASSVVNQGELFF
TRBV5-5	.	TRBJ2-7	TGTGCCAGCAGTTCTAAGGGGGTAGAATACGAGCAGTACTTC	CASSSKGVEYEQYF